A selection of T cell receptor beta chains follows, all from one sample in a study of blood T cell repertoires in COVID-19. The table came from immunoSEQ multiplex PCR; TCRdb's copy has only in-frame clones and leaves some out. The table records fewer than 350,000 clones, more than 75% of them present only once. The sequencing sample was made of PBMCs or T cells enriched from blood (not recorded which). These receptor sequences come from a woman aged 40 to 55 with acute COVID-19. Both conserved end residues are part of each CDR3. The order of the fields is clone size, J gene, D gene, V gene, CDR3 DNA, CDR3 protein. D genes are given only for firm matches. Size is omitted from some rows. Given values are once, few, many or a class for expanded clones.

.,TRBJ1-1,.,TRBV6-7,TGTGCCAGCAGTTACTCGGCCAGGGACTCTGAAGCTTTCTTT,CASSYSARDSEAFF
.,TRBJ2-4,TRBD2,TRBV7-2,TGTGCCAGCAGCTTTAGCGGGAGGACCAAAAACATTCAGTACTTC,CASSFSGRTKNIQYF
few,TRBJ1-5,.,TRBV28,TGTGCCAGCAGTCCCGGGTGGCCTTCCAATCAGCCCCAGCATTTT,CASSPGWPSNQPQHF
.,TRBJ1-5,.,TRBV28,TGTGCCAGCAGTTTTGCAGGACAAGGTTTAAATCAGCCCCAGCATTTT,CASSFAGQGLNQPQHF
.,TRBJ2-6,.,TRBV5-1,TGCGCCAGCAGCTCAGGACACCGCTCTGGGGCCAACGTCCTGACTTTC,CASSSGHRSGANVLTF
once,TRBJ1-4,TRBD1,TRBV4-1,TGCGCCAGCAGCCACCAAACCCGGGACAGGAATGAAAAACTGTTTTTT,CASSHQTRDRNEKLFF
.,TRBJ1-2,TRBD1,TRBV3-1/TRBV3-2,TGTGCCAGCAGCCAAGGGACAGGGGGCGCGGATGGCTACACCTTC,CASSQGTGGADGYTF
.,TRBJ1-3,.,TRBV11-2,TGTGCCAGCAGCTTTCCCCGAGACACCATATATTTT,CASSFPRDTIYF
.,TRBJ2-1,.,TRBV19,TGTGCCAGTAGTATCAACAGGGCCAATGAGCAGTTCTTC,CASSINRANEQFF
few,TRBJ2-2,TRBD1,TRBV6-6,TGTGCCAGCAGCCTGACAGGGGCCTACACCGGGGAGCTGTTTTTT,CASSLTGAYTGELFF
.,TRBJ2-7,TRBD1,TRBV19,TGTGCCAGTGGACAGGGATCCTACGAGCAGTACTTC,CASGQGSYEQYF
.,TRBJ2-5,.,TRBV5-4,TGTGCCAGCAGCTTGGACTTCGAGACCCAGTACTTC,CASSLDFETQYF
.,TRBJ1-6,TRBD1,TRBV5-6,TGTGCCAGCAGCGGAGGGGGCGGCTCACCCCTCCACTTT,CASSGGGGSPLHF
.,TRBJ2-2,.,TRBV27,TGTGCCAGCAGATCCGCGAACACCGGGGAGCTGTTTTTT,CASRSANTGELFF
.,TRBJ1-4,.,TRBV3-1/TRBV3-2,TGTGCCAGCAGCCAAAGGGCGCCAGGGGCTAATGAAAAACTGTTTTTT,CASSQRAPGANEKLFF
.,TRBJ1-2,.,TRBV12-3/TRBV12-4,TGTGCCAGCAGTTTTGGGGGGGCGTTTGGCTACACCTTC,CASSFGGAFGYTF
.,TRBJ2-2,TRBD2,TRBV4-1,TGCGCCAGCAGCCAACCAACGGGGGGGAACACCGGGGAGCTGTTTTTT,CASSQPTGGNTGELFF